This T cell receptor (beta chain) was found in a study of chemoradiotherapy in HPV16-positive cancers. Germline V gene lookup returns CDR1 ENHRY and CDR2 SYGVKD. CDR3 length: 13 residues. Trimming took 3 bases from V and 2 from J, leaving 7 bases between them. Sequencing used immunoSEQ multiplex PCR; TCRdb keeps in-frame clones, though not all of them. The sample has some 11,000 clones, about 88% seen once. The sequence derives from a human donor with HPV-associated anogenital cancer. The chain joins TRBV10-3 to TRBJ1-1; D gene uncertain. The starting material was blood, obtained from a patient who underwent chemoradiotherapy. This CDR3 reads CAISDRTNTEAFF. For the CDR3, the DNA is TGTGCCATCAGTGACCGAACTAACACTGAAGCTTTCTTT.